Below, 30 T cell receptor beta chains from the same sample are listed, as sequenced in a study of T cell responses to AZD1222 COVID-19 vaccine. The repertoire was sequenced with immunoSEQ multiplex PCR; TCRdb's copy has only in-frame clones and lacks some. This table holds roughly 91,000 clones, about 92% found once. The source material was peripheral blood, sampled on day 0 of AZD1222 vaccination. Receptors were obtained from an adult in good health.

The chain joins TRBV5-5 to TRBJ1-1, with D uncertain. Germline CDR1 is SGHKS and CDR2 is YYEKEE (reference sequence). V was pared by 0 bases and J by 0 bases, with 9 bases between. The CDR3 is 15 amino acids. CDR3 sequence: CASSLALRMNTEAFF. DNA for the CDR3: TGTGCCAGCAGCTTGGCCTTGCGCATGAACACTGAAGCTTTCTTT.

V usage is TRBV29-1 and J usage is TRBJ1-2; D remains unclear. The germline gives CDR1 SQVTM, CDR2 ANQGSEA. Trimming stripped 7 bases from V and 1 base from J, with 10 bases between. This CDR3 is built from 12 residues. The CDR3 bases are TGCAGCGGGCTGCGGGGTAACTATGGCTACACCTTC. Translated, it gives CSGLRGNYGYTF.

The chain recombines TRBV6-5 with TRBJ1-5, with D possibly matching TRBD1 (6 bases). Trimming took off 0 bases at V and 5 bases at J, with 11 bases between the two ends. Germline V gives CDR1 MNHEY, CDR2 SVGAGI. This CDR3 spans 15 amino acids. CDR3 sequence reads: CASSYSTGADQPQHF. CDR3 DNA sequence: TGTGCCAGCAGTTACTCGACGGGGGCGGATCAGCCCCAGCATTTT.

This clone has a single count. The rearrangement links TRBV27 to TRBJ1-5, with a possible D match to TRBD1 (5 bases). Germline V gives CDR1 MNHEY, CDR2 SMNVEV (reference sequence). This CDR3 has 15 residues. Trimming stripped 5 bases from V and 0 bases from J, with 11 bases between. The CDR3 DNA reads TGTGCCAGCAGTCTTGACAGCTATAGCAATCAGCCCCAGCATTTT. Residues: CASSLDSYSNQPQHF.

The chain carries TRBV7-9 and TRBJ2-4; maybe TRBD1 (6 bases). The CDR3 consists of 17 residues. Trimming took off 5 bases at V and 5 bases at J, with 22 bases between the two ends. Germline V lookup: CDR1 SEHNR, CDR2 FQNEAQ (reference sequence). In nucleotides, the CDR3 is TGTGCCAGCAGCATCGGATTTTTCGGGACAACGGAAAACATTCAGTACTTC. Translation: CASSIGFFGTTENIQYF.

This rearrangement joins TRBV3-1 (or the pseudogene TRBV3-2) to TRBJ2-7; D remains unclear. This CDR3 contains 12 residues. CDR1 is LGHDT and CDR2 is YNNKEL in the germline V gene (reference sequence). V was clipped by 0 bases and J by 7 bases, with 7 bases between them. The CDR3 DNA is TGTGCCAGCAGCCAAGATCGCACTGAGCAGTACTTC. This codes for CASSQDRTEQYF.

V and J are TRBV13 and TRBJ2-7; D possibly corresponds to TRBD2 (6 bases). The V and J ends lost 0 bases and 6 bases respectively, with 9 bases between them. Germline V gene sequence: CDR1 PRHDT, CDR2 FYEKMQ (reference sequence). The CDR3 is 13 amino acids. The CDR3, as DNA: TGTGCCAGCAGCTTAGGGGCCGGGAGCGAGCAGTACTTC. Its translation is CASSLGAGSEQYF.

The V call is TRBV11-3, the J call TRBJ1-6, with D uncertain. CDR3 length: 13 residues. With 4 bases removed from V and 16 bases from J, the gap between germline ends came to 17 bases. CDR1 is SGHNT and CDR2 is YENEEA in the germline V gene. The CDR3 loop reads CASSSALAPSLHF. The CDR3 nucleotides read TGTGCCAGCAGCTCGGCTTTGGCCCCATCTCTCCACTTT.

The chain couples TRBV12-3 or TRBV12-4 to TRBJ1-5; D uncertain. This CDR3 has 12 residues. Trimming took off 8 bases at V and 9 bases at J, with 14 bases between the two ends. CDR3 residues: CASADGLGPQHF. CDR3 in DNA: TGTGCCAGCGCGGACGGCCTTGGGCCCCAGCATTTT.

As regards this clone: An end of the junction differs from the germline gene, which may be a read error. The chain couples TRBV19 to TRBJ1-5; D is possibly TRBD1 (5 bases). Germline V gene sequence: CDR1 LNHDA, CDR2 SQIVND (reference sequence). The length of the CDR3 is 16 residues. CDR3 amino acids: CASNIGRGAAGQPQHF. CDR3 bases: TGTGCCAGTAATATAGGGAGAGGGGCTGCGGGTCAGCCCCAGCATTTT.

The table lists this clone with a few counts. The chain carries TRBV7-9 and TRBJ1-1; TRBD1 is a possible D gene (5 bases). V lost 5 bases and J lost 0, with 16 bases in between. Germline CDR1 is SEHNR and CDR2 is FQNEAQ (reference sequence). The CDR3 is 16 residues long. This CDR3 reads CASSRGTGGLNTEAFF. The DNA for the CDR3 is TGTGCCAGCAGCCGAGGAACAGGCGGCCTGAACACTGAAGCTTTCTTT. Full variable domain (missing parts from reference TRBV7-9 and TRBJ1-1): DTGVSQNPRHKITKRGQNVTFRCDPISEHNRLYWYRQTLGQGPEFLTYFQNEAQLEKSRLLSDRFSAERPKGSFSTLEIQRTEQGDSAMYLCASSRGTGGLNTEAFFGQGTRLTVV.

The chain couples TRBV19 to TRBJ1-3, with 10 bases aligning to TRBD1. V trimming: 3 bases; J trimming: 1 base; junction bases outside the gene matches: 6. The CDR3 runs to 17 residues. The germline CDR1 and CDR2 sequences are LNHDA and SQIVND (reference sequence). The CDR3 nucleotides read TGTGCCAGTAGTATCTTCCGGGGACAGGGGTCTGGAAACACCATATATTTT. This sequence encodes CASSIFRGQGSGNTIYF.

The rearrangement links TRBV10-2 to TRBJ2-7; no firm D call. V lost 6 bases to trimming and J lost 7 bases, with 10 bases between them. CDR1 and CDR2 from the germline V gene are WSHSY and SAAADI. CDR3 length equals 11 residues. CDR3 nucleotides: TGCGCCAGCAGCCCAGAGGAGGAGCAGTACTTC. The encoded protein is CASSPEEEQYF.

CDR3 DNA: TGTGCCATCAGTGAGTCGGGACAACAGCAGTACTTC. Amino acids: CAISESGQQQYF. The chain recombines TRBV10-3 with TRBJ2-7, with a tentative D call TRBD1 (6 bases). CDR1 and CDR2 from the germline V gene are ENHRY and SYGVKD. The V and J ends lost 0 bases and 8 bases respectively, with 8 bases between them. The CDR3 runs to 12 residues.

The genes are TRBV28 and TRBJ1-5; TRBD1 might be the D (6 bases). The CDR3 is made up of 15 amino acids. V dropped 6 bases and J dropped 0 bases, with 12 bases sitting between them. Per the germline V gene, CDR1 is MDHEN and CDR2 is SYDVKM. CDR3 coding DNA: TGTGCCAGCAGCCCCCCAGGGGCTAGCAATCAGCCCCAGCATTTT. This codes for CASSPPGASNQPQHF.

This clone has a single count. The V and J genes are TRBV6-1 and TRBJ1-5; D gene ambiguous. Germline V CDR1 and CDR2: MNHNS, SASEGT. The length of the CDR3 is 18 residues. Trimming stripped 1 base from V and 5 bases from J, with 21 bases between. The DNA for the CDR3 is TGTGCCAGCAGTGAAGTCTGGAACCTGGTGAGGACCGATCAGCCCCAGCATTTT. Its protein product is CASSEVWNLVRTDQPQHF.

The J gene is TRBJ1-2, the V gene TRBV19; maybe TRBD1 (5 bases). The V end was cut by 4 bases, the J end by 6 bases, with 18 bases between. The CDR3 length is 15 residues. CDR1 is LNHDA, CDR2 SQIVND, per germline (reference sequence). The CDR3 here is CASSTTRDRVNGYTF. CDR3 in DNA: TGTGCCAGTAGTACAACCCGGGACCGCGTTAATGGCTACACCTTC.

This chain's CDR3 is CASSFPGTGRTDTQYF. The CDR3 coding sequence is TGTGCCAGTAGTTTCCCCGGGACAGGGCGCACAGATACGCAGTATTTT. The chain couples TRBV19 to TRBJ2-3; 9 bases fit TRBD1. The CDR3 has 16 amino acids. V dropped 5 bases and J dropped 1; count of bases not matched to a gene: 7. Germline V gives CDR1 LNHDA, CDR2 SQIVND (reference sequence).

This clone is a singleton in its sample. CDR3 sequence reads: CASSEVGSSSYNSPLHF. As DNA, the CDR3 is TGTGCCAGCAGTGAAGTGGGCAGTAGCTCCTATAATTCACCCCTCCACTTT. The chain links TRBV2 to TRBJ1-6; no firm D call. Germline V gene lookup returns CDR1 SNHLY and CDR2 FYNNEI. The germline V and J ends were trimmed by 1 base and 0 bases, with 10 bases remaining between them. The CDR3 spans 17 residues.

The V call is TRBV4-1, the J call TRBJ1-1; TRBD1 agrees at 7 bases. Germline-derived CDR1 and CDR2 are MGHRA and YSYEKL. The trim removed 2 bases at V and 6 bases at J, leaving 6 bases unmatched. The CDR3 consists of 14 residues. The CDR3 nucleotides read TGCGCCAGCAGCCAAAACAGGGGAGAGGCTGAAGCTTTCTTT. This gives the protein CASSQNRGEAEAFF.

This clone was seen only a few times. The chain couples TRBV5-1 to TRBJ2-3; D is perhaps TRBD1 or TRBD2 (6 bases each). The CDR3 runs to 15 residues. Germline loops: CDR1 SGHRS, CDR2 YFSETQ. V lost 0 bases, J lost 4 bases, and 12 bases lay in between. Written as DNA, the CDR3 is TGCGCCAGCAGCTTGGATGGGGGGCGCGCAGATACGCAGTATTTT. It encodes CASSLDGGRADTQYF.

J is TRBJ2-1 and V is TRBV28, with D tentatively TRBD1 (5 bases). V was trimmed by 5 bases and J by 3 bases, leaving 8 bases between them. Per germline, CDR1 MDHEN and CDR2 SYDVKM. This CDR3 is built from 13 residues. The CDR3 nucleotides read TGTGCCAGCAGTCTCACAGGCTACAATGAGCAGTTCTTC. This codes for CASSLTGYNEQFF.

This chain connects TRBV3-1 (or the pseudogene TRBV3-2) to TRBJ1-4; unclear D gene. CDR1 and CDR2 from the germline V gene are LGHDT and YNNKEL (reference sequence). This CDR3 has 18 residues. V was pared by 1 base and J by 0 bases, with 15 bases between. The CDR3 DNA is TGTGCCAGCAGCCAAGCCAACCGCCCGGTGGCAACTAATGAAAAACTGTTTTTT. Its translation: CASSQANRPVATNEKLFF.

This chain joins TRBV5-1 and TRBJ2-5; weak D call: TRBD2 (6 bases). Trimming left V 4 bases short and J 5 bases short, with 18 bases between. This CDR3 comprises 15 residues. Germline V gene sequence: CDR1 SGHRS, CDR2 YFSETQ. This chain's CDR3 is CASSPAGGIGETQYF. The DNA of the CDR3 is TGCGCCAGCAGCCCGGCTGGGGGGATTGGGGAGACCCAGTACTTC.

V gene TRBV27 combines with J gene TRBJ1-6, with D maybe TRBD1 (5 bases). V was trimmed by 7 bases and J by 9 bases, leaving 10 bases between them. Germline V gene data show CDR1 as MNHEY and CDR2 as SMNVEV (reference sequence). CDR3 length: 12 amino acids. The CDR3: CASKQGGSPLHF. As DNA, the CDR3 is TGTGCCAGCAAGCAGGGTGGTTCACCCCTCCACTTT.

The genes are TRBV19 and TRBJ2-1; the D gene could be TRBD1 or TRBD2 (5 bases each). The CDR3 totals 15 residues. V was pared by 4 bases and J by 0 bases, with 10 bases between. Germline lookup yields CDR1 LNHDA and CDR2 SQIVND (reference sequence). The CDR3 DNA reads TGTGCCAGTAGTAAGGGGACGAGCTCCTACAATGAGCAGTTCTTC. Translated, it gives CASSKGTSSYNEQFF.

The chain couples TRBV19 to TRBJ1-6, with D perhaps TRBD1 (6 bases). Trimming stripped 4 bases from V and 9 bases from J, with 16 bases between. This CDR3 has 15 amino acids. The V gene's germline CDR1 is LNHDA and CDR2 SQIVND (reference sequence). In DNA, the CDR3 is TGTGCCAGTAGTACCCGGGACAAGTGGGGTTCACCCCTCCACTTT. Protein sequence: CASSTRDKWGSPLHF.

This chain links TRBV19 with TRBJ2-1; 11 bases line up with TRBD2. CDR3 length equals 17 residues. V was clipped by 1 base and J by 4 bases; unmatched bases: 6. Germline CDR1 is LNHDA and CDR2 is SQIVND (reference sequence). CDR3 sequence: CASSIVEASGRYNEQFF. CDR3 DNA: TGTGCCAGTAGTATAGTAGAGGCTAGCGGGAGGTACAATGAGCAGTTCTTC.

Regarding this clone: Other DNA sequences in this sample translate to the same CDR3. The J gene is TRBJ2-5, the V gene TRBV6-5; D not resolved. The length of the CDR3 is 11 residues. Germline CDR1 is MNHEY and CDR2 is SVGAGI. V was pared by 6 bases and J by 5 bases, with 7 bases between. CDR3 sequence: CASSYGETQYF. The DNA of the CDR3 is TGTGCCAGCAGCTACGGGGAGACCCAGTACTTC.

The chain employs TRBV3-1 (or the pseudogene TRBV3-2) and TRBJ2-7, with 8 bases aligning to TRBD1. CDR3 length: 16 residues. Per the germline V gene, CDR1 is LGHDT and CDR2 is YNNKEL (reference sequence). With 0 bases clipped from V and 2 bases from J, the junction kept 6 bases outside the gene matches. CDR3: CASSQDMDRETYEQYF. The CDR3 bases are TGTGCCAGCAGCCAAGACATGGACAGGGAGACCTACGAGCAGTACTTC.